This TCR beta chain appears in the sequencing data of a study of T cell repertoires in aging, cancer and after chemotherapy. Study at large: Clear clonal overlap appeared across healthy donor samples taken over several months to years. Study-level results: Compared with age-matched healthy donors, untreated hematological or solid cancer patients showed higher blood TCR clonality. In cancer patients, declining TCR diversity with age involved lost richness and lost evenness.

TRB rearrangements spanning V, D and J were amplified using mixed TRB-A/B primers. TCRdb analysed the multiplex PCR reads with MiXCR anew, one entry per CDR3 protein. The sample records 10,000 to 15,000 distinct CDR3 sequences, 35% to 45% being singletons. Of note for this clonotype: Its antigen is unidentified.

The CDR3 is 11 residues long. Germline CDR1 SGHVS, CDR2 FNYEAQ. Deletions cut 4 bases from V and 2 bases from J, with 2 bases between. Amplification of TCR beta used genomic DNA extracted from peripheral blood. The source is a human donor in good health. The donor label of this sample is uncertain. The chain joins TRBV7-6 to TRBJ2-5; no clear D. Sample: blood. In nucleotides, the CDR3 is TGTGCCAGCAGCTCACAAGAGACCCAGTACTTC. Protein: CASSSQETQYF.